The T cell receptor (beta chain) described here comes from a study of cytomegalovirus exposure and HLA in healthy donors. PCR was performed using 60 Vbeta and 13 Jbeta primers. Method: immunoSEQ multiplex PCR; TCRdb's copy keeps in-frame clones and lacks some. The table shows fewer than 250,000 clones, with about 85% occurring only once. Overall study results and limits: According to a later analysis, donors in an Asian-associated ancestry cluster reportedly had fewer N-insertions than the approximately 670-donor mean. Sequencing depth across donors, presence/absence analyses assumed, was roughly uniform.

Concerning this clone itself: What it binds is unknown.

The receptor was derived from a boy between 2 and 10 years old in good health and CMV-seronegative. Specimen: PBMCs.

The CDR3 spells CANTRPGTGNTEAFF. The DNA for the CDR3 is TGTGCCAACACTAGGCCCGGGACAGGGAACACTGAAGCTTTCTTT. This rearrangement joins TRBV28 to TRBJ1-1, with 8 nucleotides matching TRBD1. Germline CDR1 is MDHEN and CDR2 is SYDVKM. This CDR3 has 15 amino acids. The V and J ends lost 10 bases and 1 base, in that order; junction bases with no gene match: 11.